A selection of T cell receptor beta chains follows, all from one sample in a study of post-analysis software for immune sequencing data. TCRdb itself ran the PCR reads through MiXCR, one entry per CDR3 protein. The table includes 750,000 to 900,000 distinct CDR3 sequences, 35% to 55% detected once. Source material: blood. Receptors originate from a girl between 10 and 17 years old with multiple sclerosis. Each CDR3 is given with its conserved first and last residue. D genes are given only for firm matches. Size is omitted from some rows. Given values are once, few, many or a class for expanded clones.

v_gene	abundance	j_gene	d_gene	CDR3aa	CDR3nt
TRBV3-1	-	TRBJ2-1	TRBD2	CATDDRTSGYNEQFF	TGTGCCACCGACGATAGGACTAGCGGCTACAATGAGCAGTTCTTC
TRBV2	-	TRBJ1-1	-	CASSEGGSTNTEAFF	TGTGCCAGCAGTGAAGGAGGTTCCACGAACACTGAAGCTTTCTTT
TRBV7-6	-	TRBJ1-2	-	CASSAAPQTANYGYTF	TGTGCCAGCAGCGCCGCCCCCCAGACCGCTAACTATGGCTACACCTTC
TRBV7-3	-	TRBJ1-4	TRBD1	CASSPTIQGVNEKLFF	TGTGCCAGCAGCCCCACCATACAGGGGGTTAATGAAAAACTGTTTTTT
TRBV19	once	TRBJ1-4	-	CASSIDSLAEKLFF	TGTGCCAGTAGTATCGACAGCCTTGCTGAAAAACTGTTTTTT
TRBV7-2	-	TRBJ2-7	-	CASSLGAIGLLAYEQYF	TGTGCCAGCAGCTTAGGGGCAATAGGTTTACTGGCCTACGAGCAGTACTTC
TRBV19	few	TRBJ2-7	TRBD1	CASSVQGQLTYEQYF	TGTGCCAGTAGTGTACAGGGACAGTTAACCTACGAGCAGTACTTC
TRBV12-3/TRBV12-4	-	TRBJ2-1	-	CASSLRTPYNEQFF	TGTGCCAGCAGTTTAAGGACCCCCTACAATGAGCAGTTCTTC
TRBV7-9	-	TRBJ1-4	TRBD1	CASATAGGSEKLFF	TGTGCCAGCGCTACGGCAGGGGGCTCTGAAAAACTGTTTTTT
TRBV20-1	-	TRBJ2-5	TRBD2	CSAPLAGVDYNEQYF	TGCAGTGCCCCACTAGCGGGAGTTGACTACAATGAGCAGTACTTC
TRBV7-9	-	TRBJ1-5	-	CASSSGGRQQHF	TGTGCCAGCAGCTCGGGCGGACGACAACAGCATTTT
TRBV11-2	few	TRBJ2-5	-	CASSLRGMETQYF	TGTGCCAGCAGCTTACGAGGAATGGAGACCCAGTACTTC
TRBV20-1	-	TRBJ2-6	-	CSARGDGAWANVLTF	TGCAGTGCGAGAGGGGACGGAGCGTGGGCCAACGTCCTGACTTTC
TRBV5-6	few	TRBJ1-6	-	CASSTPAGRISYNSPLHF	TGTGCCAGCAGCACCCCGGCGGGCCGGATCTCCTATAATTCACCCCTCCACTTT
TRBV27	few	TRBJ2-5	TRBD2	CATLAGEGRRRETQYF	TGTGCCACCCTAGCGGGAGAAGGGAGGAGGAGGGAGACCCAGTACTTC